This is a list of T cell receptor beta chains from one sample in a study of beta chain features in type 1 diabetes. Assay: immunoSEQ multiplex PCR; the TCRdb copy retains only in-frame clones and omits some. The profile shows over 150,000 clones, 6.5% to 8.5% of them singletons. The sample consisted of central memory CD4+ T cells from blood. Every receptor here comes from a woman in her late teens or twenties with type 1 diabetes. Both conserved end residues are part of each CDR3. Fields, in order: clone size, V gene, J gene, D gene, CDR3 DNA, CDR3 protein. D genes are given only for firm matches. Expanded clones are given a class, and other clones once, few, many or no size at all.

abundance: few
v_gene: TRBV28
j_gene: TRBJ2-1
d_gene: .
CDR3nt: TGTGCCAGCTCTCTAGGGGAGGCACACAATGAGCAGTTCTTC
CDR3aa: CASSLGEAHNEQFF

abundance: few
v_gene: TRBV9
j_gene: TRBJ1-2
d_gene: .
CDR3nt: TGTGCCAGCAGCGTAGGTACAGAACCCTATGGCTACACCTTC
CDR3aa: CASSVGTEPYGYTF

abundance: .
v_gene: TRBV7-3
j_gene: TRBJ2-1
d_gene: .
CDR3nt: TGTGCCAGCAATCAGGGACTCTCCTACAATGAGCAGTTCTTC
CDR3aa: CASNQGLSYNEQFF

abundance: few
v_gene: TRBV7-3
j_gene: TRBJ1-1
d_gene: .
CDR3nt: TGTGCCAGCAGCTCGGACAGAAACACTGAAGCTTTCTTT
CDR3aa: CASSSDRNTEAFF

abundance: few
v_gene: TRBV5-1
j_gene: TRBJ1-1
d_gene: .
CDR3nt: TGCGCCAGCAGCGGCGAGGGACTTGCGGTCACTGAAGCTTTCTTT
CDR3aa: CASSGEGLAVTEAFF

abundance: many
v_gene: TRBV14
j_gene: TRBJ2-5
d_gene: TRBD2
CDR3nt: TGTGCCAGCGGGGGACTAGGGGAGACCCAGTACTTC
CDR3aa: CASGGLGETQYF

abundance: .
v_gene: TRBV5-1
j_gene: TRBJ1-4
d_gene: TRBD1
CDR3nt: TGCGCCAGCTCACGACAGGGTGTGGCTAATGAAAAACTGTTTTTT
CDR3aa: CASSRQGVANEKLFF

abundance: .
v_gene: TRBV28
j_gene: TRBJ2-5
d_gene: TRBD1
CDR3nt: TGTGCCAGCAGTGCCCCGGACAGGGCAGAGACCCAGTACTTC
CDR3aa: CASSAPDRAETQYF

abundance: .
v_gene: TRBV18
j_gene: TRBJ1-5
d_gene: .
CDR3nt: TGTGCCAGCTCACCAGGGGCCGCGTCAAATCAGCCCCAGCATTTT
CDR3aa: CASSPGAASNQPQHF

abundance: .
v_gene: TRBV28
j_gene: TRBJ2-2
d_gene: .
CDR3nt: TGTGCCAGCAGTGGCGACAGGAAGGTCGGGGAGCTGTTTTTT
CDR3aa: CASSGDRKVGELFF

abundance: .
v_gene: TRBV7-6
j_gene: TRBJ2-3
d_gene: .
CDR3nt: TGTGCCAGCAGCCAGAACACAGATACGCAGTATTTT
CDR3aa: CASSQNTDTQYF

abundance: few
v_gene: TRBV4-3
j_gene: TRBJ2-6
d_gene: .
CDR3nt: TGCGCCAGCAGCCAAGACGGGGGGCTTGGGGCCAACGTCCTGACTTTC
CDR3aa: CASSQDGGLGANVLTF

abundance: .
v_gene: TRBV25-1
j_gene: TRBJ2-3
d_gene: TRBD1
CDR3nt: TGTGCCAGCAGTGTGGGGACAGGGCACACAGATACGCAGTATTTT
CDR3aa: CASSVGTGHTDTQYF

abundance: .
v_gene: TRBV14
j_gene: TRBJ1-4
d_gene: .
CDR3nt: TGTGCCAGCAGCCAAGGTACTCCACCCACCGAAAAACTGTTTTTT
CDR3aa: CASSQGTPPTEKLFF

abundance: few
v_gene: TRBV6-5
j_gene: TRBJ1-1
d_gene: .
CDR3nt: TGTGCCAGCAGTTACTCACAATTCATGAACACTGAAGCTTTCTTT
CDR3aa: CASSYSQFMNTEAFF

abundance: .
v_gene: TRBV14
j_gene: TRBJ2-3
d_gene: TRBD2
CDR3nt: TGTGCCAGCAGCCGTCGGGACTACACAGATACGCAGTATTTT
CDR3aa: CASSRRDYTDTQYF

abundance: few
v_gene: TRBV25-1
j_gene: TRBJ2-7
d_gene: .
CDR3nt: TGTGCCAGCAGTGACTACAGACACTGGGACTTC
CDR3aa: CASSDYRHWDF

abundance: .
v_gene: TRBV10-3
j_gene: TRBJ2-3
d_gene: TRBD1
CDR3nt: TGTGCCATCAGTGACCAGGGGGCAAGGACAGATACGCAGTATTTT
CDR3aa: CAISDQGARTDTQYF

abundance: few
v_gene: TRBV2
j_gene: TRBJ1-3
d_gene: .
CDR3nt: TGTGCCACACAACAGGGTTCTGGAAACACCATATATTTT
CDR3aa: CATQQGSGNTIYF

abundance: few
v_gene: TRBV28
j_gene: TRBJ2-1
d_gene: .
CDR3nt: TGTGCCAGCAGTCCCGTTACAGGGTATGAGCAGTTCTTC
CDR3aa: CASSPVTGYEQFF

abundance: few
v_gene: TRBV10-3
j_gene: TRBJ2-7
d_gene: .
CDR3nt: TGTGCCACCGCCAGTGAGGGTTACGAGCAGTACTTC
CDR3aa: CATASEGYEQYF

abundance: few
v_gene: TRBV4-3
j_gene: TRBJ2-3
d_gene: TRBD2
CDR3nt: TGCGCCAGCAGCCTTAAGCGGGGGGAGGCAGATACGCAGTATTTT
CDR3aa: CASSLKRGEADTQYF

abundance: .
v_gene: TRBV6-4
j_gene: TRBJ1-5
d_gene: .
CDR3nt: TGTGCCAGCAGTGGAGAAGGAGGTCAGCCCCAGCATTTT
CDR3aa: CASSGEGGQPQHF

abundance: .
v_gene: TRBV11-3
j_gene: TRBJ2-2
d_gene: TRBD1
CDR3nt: TGTGCCAGCAGCTGGGGACAGGGGGTGTCCGGGGAGCTGTTTTTT
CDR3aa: CASSWGQGVSGELFF

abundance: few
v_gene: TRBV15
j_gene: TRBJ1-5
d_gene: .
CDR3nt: TGTGCCACCAGCAGAGCGGGGGTGGATCAGCCCCAGCATTTT
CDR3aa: CATSRAGVDQPQHF

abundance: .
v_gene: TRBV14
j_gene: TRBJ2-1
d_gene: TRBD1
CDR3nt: TGTGCCAGCAGCTCGAGGAGATTTCAGGGGGCAGGGCAGTTCTTC
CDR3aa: CASSSRRFQGAGQFF

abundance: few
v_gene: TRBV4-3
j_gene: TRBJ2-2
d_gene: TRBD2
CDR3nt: TGCGCCAGCAGCCAGTTAGCGGGAGGGAGCACCGGGGAGCTGTTTTTT
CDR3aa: CASSQLAGGSTGELFF

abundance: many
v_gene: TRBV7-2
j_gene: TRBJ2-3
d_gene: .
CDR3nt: TGTGCCAGCAGCTACAATCTGCTAGTTGCAACAGATACGCAGTATTTT
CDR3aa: CASSYNLLVATDTQYF

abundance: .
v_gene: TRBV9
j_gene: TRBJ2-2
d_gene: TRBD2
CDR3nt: TGTGCCAGCAGCCCCCGGGGGGGGAGCGGGGGAACGGCCGGGGAGCTGTTTTTT
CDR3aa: CASSPRGGSGGTAGELFF

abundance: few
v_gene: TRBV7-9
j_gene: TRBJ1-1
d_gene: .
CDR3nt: TGTGCCAGCAGCCAGCCCCGGGGTAAGGGGGTGAACACTGAAGCTTTCTTT
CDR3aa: CASSQPRGKGVNTEAFF

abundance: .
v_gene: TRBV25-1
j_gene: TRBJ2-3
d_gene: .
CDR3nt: TGTGCCAGCAAACGGGACTCCTACACAGATACGCAGTATTTT
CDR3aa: CASKRDSYTDTQYF

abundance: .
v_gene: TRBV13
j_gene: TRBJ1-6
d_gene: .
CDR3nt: TGTGCCAGCAGCTTACCTGGGCCGGGAGGTGGTTCACCCCTCCACTTT
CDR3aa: CASSLPGPGGGSPLHF

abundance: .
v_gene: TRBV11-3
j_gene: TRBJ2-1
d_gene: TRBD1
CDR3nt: TGTGCCAGCAGCTTAGGGGGACAGGACCAGTTCTTC
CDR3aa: CASSLGGQDQFF

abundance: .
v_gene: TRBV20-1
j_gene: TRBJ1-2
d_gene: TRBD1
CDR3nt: TGCAGTGCTGGGGACAGGGCGTACACCTTC
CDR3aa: CSAGDRAYTF

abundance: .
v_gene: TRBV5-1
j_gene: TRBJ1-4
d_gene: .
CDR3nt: TGCGCCAGCAGCCCACGTGGAGTTGAGGAAAAACTGTTTTTT
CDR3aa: CASSPRGVEEKLFF

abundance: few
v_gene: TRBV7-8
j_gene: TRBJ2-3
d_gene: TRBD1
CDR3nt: TGTGCCAGCAGCTCGACAGGGAGTAGAGGCACAGATACGCAGTATTTT
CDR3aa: CASSSTGSRGTDTQYF

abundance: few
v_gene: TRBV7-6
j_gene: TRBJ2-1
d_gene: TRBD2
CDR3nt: TGTGCCAGCAGCTCACGGGGGCGGGAGGGCTCCTACAATGAGCAGTTCTTC
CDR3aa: CASSSRGREGSYNEQFF